This entry lists 18 T cell receptor beta chains sequenced from one sample in a study of siplizumab effects on memory and regulatory T cells. Libraries were prepared by immunoSEQ multiplex PCR; TCRdb keeps only in-frame clonotypes and omits some of them. The sample shows roughly 50,000 clones, about 90% of them seen only once. The sequencing sample was made of naive CD8+ T cells sorted from blood. Every receptor here comes from a human donor in good health.

The V call is TRBV19, the J call TRBJ1-5; D ambiguous. Germline CDR1 LNHDA, CDR2 SQIVND (reference sequence). The CDR3 loop spans 14 amino acids. V gave up 1 base and J gave up 6 bases, with 10 bases separating them. DNA for the CDR3: TGTGCCAGTAGTATAGCCCTACACCCTCAGCCCCAGCATTTT. The encoded protein is CASSIALHPQPQHF.

The rearrangement links TRBV5-8 to TRBJ1-1, with D perhaps matching TRBD1 (5 bases). The CDR3 covers 16 residues. CDR1 and CDR2 from the germline V gene are SGHTS and YDEGEE. The V gene lost 0 bases and the J gene lost 1 base, with 13 bases spanning the gap. CDR3 DNA: TGTGCCAGCAGCTTGGATGACTACGGGGGGAACACTGAAGCTTTCTTT. Translation: CASSLDDYGGNTEAFF.

This chain joins TRBV25-1 and TRBJ1-1; possibly TRBD1 for D (5 bases). CDR1 and CDR2 from the germline V gene are MGHDK and SYGVNS. CDR3 length: 17 residues. Trimming took 1 base from V and 4 from J, leaving 19 bases between them. The CDR3 DNA reads as TGTGCCAGCAGTGAATTCGTCGGACACGAAGCCCCCACTGAAGCTTTCTTT. It translates to CASSEFVGHEAPTEAFF.

V gene TRBV27 combines with J gene TRBJ1-1; possible D gene TRBD1, 5 bases. From germline, CDR1 is MNHEY and CDR2 SMNVEV (reference sequence). Trimming stripped 2 bases from V and 1 base from J, with 14 bases between. The CDR3 length is 16 residues. The CDR3 region has the DNA TGTGCCAGCAGTTTAACCCCGGGACGGGAGAACACTGAAGCTTTCTTT. Translated: CASSLTPGRENTEAFF.

This sequence joins TRBV19 and TRBJ2-1; TRBD2 aligns across 10 bases. Germline lookup yields CDR1 LNHDA and CDR2 SQIVND (reference sequence). V lost 4 bases to trimming and J lost 2 bases; unmatched junction nucleotides: 2. The CDR3 covers 15 residues. This CDR3 reads CASSTGLAAYNEQFF. As DNA, the CDR3 is TGTGCCAGTAGTACCGGACTAGCGGCCTACAATGAGCAGTTCTTC.

V usage is TRBV29-1 and J usage is TRBJ2-1, with TRBD2 matching over 15 bases. Germline lookup yields CDR1 SQVTM and CDR2 ANQGSEA. V gave up 3 bases and J gave up 0 bases; unmatched junction bases: 6. This CDR3 comprises 18 residues. The CDR3 DNA sequence: TGCAGCGTTGACGGGACTAGCGGGAGGCAGAGCTCCTACAATGAGCAGTTCTTC. This codes for CSVDGTSGRQSSYNEQFF.

This chain uses TRBV25-1 with TRBJ1-1; the D gene is possibly TRBD1 (5 bases). V was cut by 1 base and J by 12 bases, with 21 bases left in between. The CDR3 consists of 15 residues. The germline V gene encodes CDR1 MGHDK and CDR2 SYGVNS. The CDR3 DNA reads TGTGCCAGCAGTGAATCGGGCCAGGGTTATCGAATGTCTTTCTTT. This gives the protein CASSESGQGYRMSFF.

This chain uses TRBV29-1 with TRBJ2-7; possibly TRBD1 for D (5 bases). V lost 4 bases to trimming and J lost 1 base, with 8 bases between them. Germline values: CDR1 SQVTM, CDR2 ANQGSEA. The CDR3 has 12 residues. The CDR3 loop reads CSVVPGSYEQYF. DNA for the CDR3: TGCAGCGTTGTACCAGGGTCCTACGAGCAGTACTTC.

The CDR3 protein is CASSLAPGLAGGSSYNEQFF. The DNA of the CDR3 is TGTGCCAGCAGCTTAGCCCCGGGACTAGCGGGGGGAAGCTCCTACAATGAGCAGTTCTTC. The rearrangement uses TRBV7-6 and TRBJ2-1, with 15 bases identical to TRBD2. The germline gives CDR1 SGHVS, CDR2 FNYEAQ. The CDR3 is 20 amino acids. V gave up 0 bases and J gave up 0 bases; unmatched junction bases: 6.

The rearrangement joins TRBV5-6 to TRBJ2-7; D is ambiguous. Per germline, CDR1 SGHDT and CDR2 YYEEEE. This CDR3 region has 12 residues. Trimming stripped 0 bases from V and 2 bases from J, with 3 bases between. For the CDR3, the DNA is TGTGCCAGCAGCTTGGTTACCTACGAGCAGTACTTC. Encoded protein: CASSLVTYEQYF.

The chain combines TRBV29-1 with TRBJ2-7; possible D gene TRBD2, 5 bases. Germline V CDR1 and CDR2: SQVTM, ANQGSEA. The V end lost 6 bases, the J end lost 2 bases, and 17 bases lay between the germline ends. The CDR3 spans 14 residues. CDR3 region: CSVEATSGTYEQYF. The DNA of the CDR3 is TGCAGCGTCGAGGCGACGTCGGGGACCTACGAGCAGTACTTC.

The rearrangement uses TRBV4-2 and TRBJ2-1, with 10 bases fitting TRBD2. The length of the CDR3 is 18 residues. Germline V CDR1 and CDR2: LGHNA, YNFKEQ. Germline trimming cut 5 bases from V and 0 bases from J; bases unmatched to any gene: 10. DNA for the CDR3: TGTGCCAGCAGCGGGGCTAGCGGGGGCCGAAGCTCCTACAATGAGCAGTTCTTC. Translating gives CASSGASGGRSSYNEQFF.

This chain joins TRBV30 and TRBJ2-7; possibly TRBD1 for D (6 bases). Germline CDR1 GTSNPN, CDR2 SVGIG (reference sequence). The V end lost 7 bases, the J end lost 5 bases, and 12 bases lay between the germline ends. The CDR3 runs 11 residues. CDR3 residues: CAYGTLNEQYF. The DNA of the CDR3 is TGTGCCTACGGGACACTCAACGAGCAGTACTTC.

V usage is TRBV19 and J usage is TRBJ2-3; 8 bases agree with TRBD2. Germline V gives CDR1 LNHDA, CDR2 SQIVND (reference sequence). The CDR3 covers 16 residues. With 4 bases clipped from V and 0 bases from J, the junction kept 6 bases outside the gene matches. CDR3 residues: CASSTPRLASTDTQYF. The CDR3 region has the DNA TGTGCCAGTAGTACCCCCCGACTAGCGAGCACAGATACGCAGTATTTT.

The chain joins TRBV11-2 to TRBJ2-7; TRBD2 agrees at 8 bases. CDR3 size: 12 residues. The V gene's germline CDR1 is SGHAT and CDR2 FQNNGV. Trimming took 8 bases from V and 0 from J; bases not matched to a gene: 0. The DNA of the CDR3 is TGTGCCAGCGCGGGGGGCTCCTACGAGCAGTACTTC. It encodes CASAGGSYEQYF. Filled out from reference TRBV11-2 and TRBJ2-7, the complete variable domain reads EAGVAQSPRYKIIEKRQSVAFWCNPISGHATLYWYQQILGQGPKLLIQFQNNGVVDDSQLPKDRFSAERLKGVDSTLKIQPAKLEDSAVYLCASAGGSYEQYFGPGTRLTVT.

This chain uses TRBV14 with TRBJ1-2; D is perhaps TRBD1 (5 bases). Germline loops: CDR1 SGHDN, CDR2 FVKESK. This CDR3 comprises 14 residues. V was clipped by 5 bases and J by 4 bases, with 14 bases between them. CDR3 protein: CASSYGLGGYGYTF. CDR3 nucleotide sequence: TGTGCCAGCAGCTACGGGCTGGGGGGCTATGGCTACACCTTC.

This chain uses TRBV13 with TRBJ2-1; D gene uncertain. Germline V CDR1 and CDR2: PRHDT, FYEKMQ (reference sequence). V was shortened by 0 bases and J by 9 bases, with 6 bases between the two germline ends. The CDR3 has 12 amino acids. The CDR3 nucleotides read TGTGCCAGCAGCTTAGGGCGCGGTGAGCAGTTCTTC. This sequence encodes CASSLGRGEQFF. The variable domain in full, completed from reference TRBV13 and TRBJ2-1, reads AAGVIQSPRHLIKEKRETATLKCYPIPRHDTVYWYQQGPGQDPQFLISFYEKMQSDKGSIPDRFSAQQFSDYHSELNMSSLELGDSALYFCASSLGRGEQFFGPGTRLTVL.

The chain has TRBV7-8 and TRBJ1-5, with a possible D match to TRBD1 (6 bases). The V gene lost 2 bases and the J gene lost 4 bases, with 9 bases spanning the gap. This CDR3 is 14 amino acids long. CDR1 and CDR2 from the germline V gene are SGHVS and FQNEAQ. The CDR3 spells CASSLPGANQPQHF. CDR3 bases: TGTGCCAGCAGCTTACCGGGGGCTAATCAGCCCCAGCATTTT.